The rows below give T cell receptor beta chains drawn from one sample of a study of beta chain features in type 1 diabetes. Sequenced by immunoSEQ multiplex PCR; TCRdb stores in-frame clones only, minus some. The sample yields around 250,000 clones, roughly 22% seen once. Sequencing used naive CD4+ T cells from blood. These TCRs come from a woman aged 40 to 50 with type 1 diabetes. CDR3s include the opening cysteine and the closing phenylalanine or tryptophan. D genes are given only for firm matches. Size tells how often a clone was seen (once, few, many) or the class of an expanded clone, and some rows leave it out.

d_gene	v_gene	j_gene	abundance	CDR3nt	CDR3aa
.	TRBV19	TRBJ2-1	few	TGTGCCAGTACGAACACCAATGAGCAGTTCTTC	CASTNTNEQFF
.	TRBV6-1	TRBJ1-1	.	TGTGCCAGCAGGGCGGACACGGGTGGCACTGAAGCTTTCTTT	CASRADTGGTEAFF
TRBD2	TRBV6-5	TRBJ2-4	.	TGTGCCAGCAATCAGCGGGAGGAGTCCAAAAACATTCAGTACTTC	CASNQREESKNIQYF
.	TRBV6-6	TRBJ1-1	.	TGTGCCAGCAGTTCACAGGGTCAAACTGAAGCTTTCTTT	CASSSQGQTEAFF
.	TRBV18	TRBJ2-4	few	TGTGCCAGCTCACGGGGGCCACCCAACACAGCCAAAAACATTCAGTACTTC	CASSRGPPNTAKNIQYF
TRBD1	TRBV11-2	TRBJ1-1	.	TGTGCCAGCACCCTGGACAGGCCCGGCACTGAAGCTTTCTTT	CASTLDRPGTEAFF
.	TRBV7-7	TRBJ2-5	.	TGTGCCAGCAGTCTAGGCCGAGCAGAGACCCAGTACTTC	CASSLGRAETQYF
.	TRBV28	TRBJ2-7	.	TGTGCCAGCAGTTCTCGGATGAGGCCCTACGAGCAGTACTTC	CASSSRMRPYEQYF
TRBD1	TRBV12-5	TRBJ2-1	few	TGTGCTAGTGGTTTGGGGACAGGGAGTGTCAATGAGCAGTTCTTC	CASGLGTGSVNEQFF
.	TRBV2	TRBJ2-1	.	TGTGCCAGCAGTGAAGCGCGTCAGGACAATGAGCAGTTCTTC	CASSEARQDNEQFF
.	TRBV7-9	TRBJ2-2	.	TGTGCCAGCAGCTTAATCCCGGGTGCCGGGGAGCTGTTTTTT	CASSLIPGAGELFF
.	TRBV29-1	TRBJ2-7	few	TGCAGCGTTGAAGACTCGACAGCAAACGAGCAGTACTTC	CSVEDSTANEQYF
.	TRBV7-9	TRBJ2-7	few	TGTGCCAGCAGCTTAGGCCTATCCGAGCAGTACTTC	CASSLGLSEQYF